The 26 T cell receptor beta chains listed next were all sequenced from one sample in a study of cytomegalovirus exposure and HLA in healthy donors. The PCR employed 60 Vbeta primers together with 13 Jbeta primers. Profiling relied on immunoSEQ multiplex PCR, and the TCRdb table lists in-frame clones only, not all of them. Altogether a few hundred thousand clones are present, under 80% being singletons, with the ten largest covering under 2%. Sequencing used PBMCs. The receptor set was obtained from a woman in her 30s in good health and CMV-seronegative.

This clone was observed once. The chain carries TRBV5-4 and TRBJ1-2; D unresolved. Germline CDR1 and CDR2: SGHNT and YYREEE (reference sequence). The CDR3 has 14 residues. V was cut by 4 bases and J by 2 bases, with 12 bases left in between. CDR3 region: CASSQVADNYGYTF. The DNA of the CDR3 is TGTGCCAGCAGCCAAGTAGCCGACAACTATGGCTACACCTTC.

The rearrangement uses TRBV6-6 and TRBJ2-7; D possibly corresponds to TRBD2 (6 bases). V was clipped by 2 bases and J by 2 bases, with 16 bases between them. Germline CDR1 reads MNHNY; CDR2 reads SVGAGI (reference sequence). The length of the CDR3 is 16 residues. The CDR3 coding sequence is TGTGCCAGCAGTTACCGGATAGCGGCCTCAACCTACGAGCAGTACTTC. Translating gives CASSYRIAASTYEQYF.

The J gene is TRBJ2-3, the V gene TRBV29-1; TRBD2 might be the D (6 bases). This CDR3 contains 14 residues. Per the germline V gene, CDR1 is SQVTM and CDR2 is ANQGSEA. V was clipped by 7 bases and J by 0 bases, with 14 bases between them. CDR3 amino acids: CSAAKRASTDTQYF. The DNA of the CDR3 is TGCAGCGCGGCAAAGCGGGCTAGCACAGATACGCAGTATTTT.

The chain recombines TRBV18 with TRBJ1-1, with D perhaps TRBD1 (5 bases). Germline lookup yields CDR1 KGHSH and CDR2 LQKENI. This CDR3 has 12 residues. V was clipped by 3 bases and J by 8 bases, with 10 bases between them. The CDR3 protein is CASSPRGDEAFF. As DNA, the CDR3 is TGTGCCAGCTCACCGCGGGGGGACGAAGCTTTCTTT.

The chain carries TRBV7-9 and TRBJ2-1, with D possibly matching TRBD1 (6 bases). The germline gives CDR1 SEHNR, CDR2 FQNEAQ (reference sequence). Trimming pared 3 bases from V and 1 base from J, leaving 13 bases between. There are 16 residues in the CDR3. Written as DNA, the CDR3 is TGTGCCAGCAGCTTTATGGGGGCTCGTTCCTACAATGAGCAGTTCTTC. Translating gives CASSFMGARSYNEQFF.

The CDR3 DNA sequence: TGCGCCAGCAGTGAGTCAGGGGTTGAAGCTTTCTTT. Protein sequence: CASSESGVEAFF. The V call is TRBV10-1, the J call TRBJ1-1; the D gene is possibly TRBD1 (5 bases). The CDR3 spans 12 residues. V was trimmed by 0 bases and J by 7 bases, leaving 6 bases between them. From germline, CDR1 is WNHNN and CDR2 SYGVQD (reference sequence).

This chain uses TRBV7-9 with TRBJ1-2; D is perhaps TRBD1 (5 bases). Trimming stripped 3 bases from V and 6 bases from J, with 20 bases between. Germline assignment: CDR1 SEHNR and CDR2 FQNEAQ (reference sequence). CDR3 length: 16 amino acids. The CDR3 spells CASSLWGRISDDGYTF. The DNA of the CDR3 is TGTGCCAGCAGCTTGTGGGGCCGCATATCGGATGATGGCTACACCTTC.

The rearrangement uses TRBV6-5 and TRBJ2-5; D remains unclear. Germline CDR1 MNHEY, CDR2 SVGAGI. V was cut by 5 bases and J by 0 bases, with 13 bases left in between. The CDR3 extends over 15 amino acids. CDR3 nucleotide sequence: TGTGCCAGCAGTACCCTGAGAACCTACCAAGAGACCCAGTACTTC. As protein: CASSTLRTYQETQYF.

The V and J genes are TRBV30 and TRBJ1-2; D is unresolved. CDR3 length: 12 amino acids. V was cut by 3 bases and J by 8 bases, with 13 bases left in between. Germline CDR1 GTSNPN, CDR2 SVGIG (reference sequence). The CDR3 region is CAWRGRVYGYTF. CDR3 coding DNA: TGTGCCTGGAGAGGGAGGGTGTACGGCTACACCTTC.

V usage is TRBV6-5 and J usage is TRBJ2-7, with D tentatively TRBD1 (5 bases). The CDR3 has 12 residues. Germline assignment: CDR1 MNHEY and CDR2 SVGAGI. Trimming left V 6 bases short and J 5 bases short, with 11 bases between. CDR3 in DNA: TGTGCCAGCAGATTAGGGGTTAACGAGCAGTACTTC. It is translated as CASRLGVNEQYF.

This clone was observed a handful of times. The CDR3 nucleotides read TGTGCCAGTACCGGGTCGGAGGCGGATGAGCAGTTCTTC. It encodes CASTGSEADEQFF. The chain couples TRBV19 to TRBJ2-1, with D tentatively TRBD2 (5 bases). Trimming shortened V by 7 bases and J by 8 bases, and 15 bases separated the two germline ends. Germline V CDR1 and CDR2: LNHDA, SQIVND (reference sequence). The CDR3 contains 13 residues. Drawing the rest from reference TRBV19 and TRBJ2-1, the complete variable domain is DGGITQSPKYLFRKEGQNVTLSCEQNLNHDAMYWYRQDPGQGLRLIYYSQIVNDFQKGDIAEGYSVSREKKESFPLTVTSAQKNPTAFYLCASTGSEADEQFFGPGTRLTVL.

The V gene is TRBV5-1, the J gene TRBJ1-6; D unclear. Germline assignment: CDR1 SGHRS and CDR2 YFSETQ. V shed 0 bases and J shed 8 bases, with 6 bases lying between them. The CDR3 runs to 13 residues. The CDR3 nucleotides are TGCGCCAGCAGCTTGGAGGCGGATTCACCCCTCCACTTT. Translation gives CASSLEADSPLHF.

The chain recombines TRBV10-3 with TRBJ1-2; 9 bases are a match to TRBD1. This CDR3 comprises 14 residues. Germline V lookup: CDR1 ENHRY, CDR2 SYGVKD. J gave up 3 bases and V 4 bases, and 3 bases lay outside the gene matches. The CDR3 reads CAISGTGVYYGYTF. DNA for the CDR3: TGTGCCATCAGTGGGACAGGGGTGTACTATGGCTACACCTTC.

This clone showed up just a few times. The rearrangement links TRBV5-5 to TRBJ1-4; tentatively, D is TRBD1 (6 bases). The ends were cut back, 4 bases at V and 7 bases at J, with 17 bases in the middle. Germline V lookup: CDR1 SGHKS, CDR2 YYEKEE (reference sequence). The CDR3 consists of 15 residues. The DNA of the CDR3 is TGTGCCAGCAGCCCCCAGACAGGACAAATTGAAAAACTGTTTTTT. Amino acids: CASSPQTGQIEKLFF.

The rearrangement links TRBV7-6 to TRBJ1-4; D unresolved. This CDR3 has 13 amino acids. Germline-derived CDR1 and CDR2 are SGHVS and FNYEAQ. Trimming took off 5 bases at V and 11 bases at J, with 15 bases between the two ends. The CDR3 DNA reads TGTGCCAGCAGCCCAATTATTACTATGAAACTGTTTTTT. It yields the protein CASSPIITMKLFF.

The J gene is TRBJ2-1, the V gene TRBV7-9, with TRBD1 matching 7 bases. The CDR3 loop spans 15 amino acids. Trimming cost V 5 bases and J 8 bases; bases outside gene matches: 12. Germline V lookup: CDR1 SEHNR, CDR2 FQNEAQ (reference sequence). CDR3 nucleotides: TGTGCCAGCAGCCACCCCTGGCAGGGGGAACATGAGCAGTTCTTC. Residues: CASSHPWQGEHEQFF.

In the case of this clone: The junction departs from germline at one end; a sequencing error may be responsible. The rearrangement links TRBV4-1 to TRBJ2-7; TRBD1 or TRBD2 may be the D gene (7 bases each). The J call may be in error: the DNA end matches TRBJ2-1 better. Germline CDR1 and CDR2: MGHRA and YSYEKL. This CDR3 is 17 amino acids long. The CDR3 loop is CDSSQGGAGGPNNEQFF. Written as DNA, the CDR3 is TGCGACAGCAGCCAAGGGGGGGCAGGGGGTCCAAACAATGAGCAGTTCTTC.

The V gene is TRBV7-9, the J gene TRBJ1-3; D not certain. Germline V lookup: CDR1 SEHNR, CDR2 FQNEAQ (reference sequence). Trimming took off 2 bases at V and 0 bases at J, with 17 bases between the two ends. The CDR3 is made up of 18 amino acids. CDR3 protein: CASSLSDGLRISGNTIYF. DNA for the CDR3: TGTGCCAGCAGCTTATCCGACGGACTCAGGATCTCTGGAAACACCATATATTTT.

J is TRBJ1-3 and V is TRBV19, with TRBD1 identical over 8 bases. The trim removed 6 bases at V and 0 bases at J, leaving 1 base unmatched. The CDR3 totals 14 residues. Germline values: CDR1 LNHDA, CDR2 SQIVND (reference sequence). Here the CDR3 DNA reads TGTGCCAGTAGGGACAGGGACTCTGGAAACACCATATATTTT. This gives the protein CASRDRDSGNTIYF.

This clone appeared a few times. The rearrangement links TRBV19 to TRBJ2-1; a weak D match, TRBD2 (5 bases). V lost 4 bases to trimming and J lost 7 bases, with 17 bases between them. The CDR3 loop spans 15 amino acids. Per the germline V gene, CDR1 is LNHDA and CDR2 is SQIVND (reference sequence). The CDR3 here is CASSTAPRARNEQFF. DNA of the CDR3: TGTGCCAGTAGTACCGCACCGAGGGCGCGGAATGAGCAGTTCTTC.

This clone has more than one count but fewer than ten. The rearrangement links TRBV9 to TRBJ2-1, with D possibly matching TRBD2 (5 bases). Germline V gene data show CDR1 as SGDLS and CDR2 as YYNGEE. With 0 bases removed from V and 8 bases from J, the gap between germline ends came to 18 bases. The CDR3 loop spans 16 amino acids. The CDR3 protein is CASSVARTALVDEQFF. The CDR3 DNA is TGTGCCAGCAGCGTAGCAAGGACTGCTCTGGTCGATGAGCAGTTCTTC.

This chain connects TRBV9 to TRBJ2-1; 7 bases fit TRBD2. Germline values: CDR1 SGDLS, CDR2 YYNGEE. CDR3 length: 14 amino acids. Trimming took 2 bases from V and 5 from J; bases not matched to a gene: 4. DNA for the CDR3: TGTGCCAGCAGCGTTAGCGGGCCGCACAATGAGCAGTTCTTC. Translating it yields CASSVSGPHNEQFF.

This clone has just a few counts. The chain links TRBV5-6 to TRBJ1-1; D is unclear. Trimming removed 0 bases at V and 5 bases at J, with 14 bases between. The CDR3 length is 15 residues. Germline V CDR1 and CDR2: SGHDT, YYEEEE. CDR3 region: CASSLADSGSTEAFF. The CDR3 DNA reads as TGTGCCAGCAGCTTGGCCGATTCGGGATCGACTGAAGCTTTCTTT.

This clone was seen a few times. The chain uses TRBV6-5 and TRBJ1-6, with 11 bases matching TRBD1. The CDR3 sequence is 14 residues long. Germline values: CDR1 MNHEY, CDR2 SVGAGI. V shed 5 bases, J shed 9 bases, and the junction held 3 bases outside the gene matches. The CDR3 DNA reads TGTGCCAGCAGTGAAGGGACAGGGGGTTCACCCCTCCACTTT. It is translated as CASSEGTGGSPLHF.

This chain uses TRBV12-5 with TRBJ2-5; a weak D match, TRBD1 (7 bases). V was shortened by 5 bases and J by 10 bases, with 20 bases between the two germline ends. This CDR3 spans 14 amino acids. Germline V gene data show CDR1 as LGHNT and CDR2 as FRNRAP. In nucleotides, the CDR3 is TGTGCTAGTGGTCCCGGATTCCAGGGGGGTGACCAGTACTTC. It specifies CASGPGFQGGDQYF.

The CDR3: CASSLEGARYEQYF. DNA of the CDR3: TGTGCCAGCAGCTTGGAGGGAGCCCGCTACGAGCAGTACTTC. The chain has TRBV5-4 and TRBJ2-5, with TRBD2 as a possible D gene (5 bases). The DNA end is more similar to TRBJ2-7, so the J call may be wrong. The CDR3 extends over 14 amino acids. CDR1 and CDR2 from the germline V gene are SGHNT and YYREEE (reference sequence).